The clone carrying this TCR beta chain was found once. This entry belongs to a study of CD8 T cells in Susac syndrome. Reverse transcription used about 0.45 to 1 ug RNA and random hexamers. TCR beta CDR3 was amplified by immunoSEQ multiplex PCR. This amplification extended across 54 Vbeta and 13 Jbeta segments. Via MiXCR, TCRdb re-called the immunoSEQ multiplex PCR reads, giving one row per CDR3 protein. The sample holds more than 130,000 distinct CDR3 sequences, 94% seen once. Material: CD8+ T cells from PBMCs. The source of this sequence is a human donor in good health.

The CDR3 loop is CATSPGGAYNQPQHF. The CDR3 nucleotides read TGTGCCACCAGCCCGGGAGGGGCCTACAATCAGCCCCAGCATTTT. The chain employs TRBV15 and TRBJ1-5; tentative D call: TRBD1 (5 bases). The length of the CDR3 is 15 residues. Trimming pared 5 bases from V and 3 bases from J, leaving 14 bases between. Germline CDR1 and CDR2: LNHNV and YYDKDF (reference sequence).